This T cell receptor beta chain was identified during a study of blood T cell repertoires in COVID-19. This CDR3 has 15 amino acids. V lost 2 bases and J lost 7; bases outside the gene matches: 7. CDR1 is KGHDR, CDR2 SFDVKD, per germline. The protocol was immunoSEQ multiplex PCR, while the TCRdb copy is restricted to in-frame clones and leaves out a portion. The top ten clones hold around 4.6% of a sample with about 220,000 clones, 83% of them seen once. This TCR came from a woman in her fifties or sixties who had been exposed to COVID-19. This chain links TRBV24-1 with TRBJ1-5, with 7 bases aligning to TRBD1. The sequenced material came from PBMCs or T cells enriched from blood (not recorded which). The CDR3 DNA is TGTGCCACCAGTGATTCAAGGAGGGGGCCCCAGCCCCAGCATTTT. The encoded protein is CATSDSRRGPQPQHF.